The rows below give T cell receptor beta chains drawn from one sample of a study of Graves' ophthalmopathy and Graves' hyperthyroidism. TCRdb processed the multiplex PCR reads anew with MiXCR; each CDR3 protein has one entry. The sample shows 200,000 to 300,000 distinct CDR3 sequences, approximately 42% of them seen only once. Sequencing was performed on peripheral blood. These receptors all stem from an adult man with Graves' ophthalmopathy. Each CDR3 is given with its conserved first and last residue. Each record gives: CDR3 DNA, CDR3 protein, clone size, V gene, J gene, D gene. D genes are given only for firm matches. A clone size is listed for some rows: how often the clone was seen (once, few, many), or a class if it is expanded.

TGTGCCACCAGTGCCGACAGGGGGTCGGGTGGCTATGGCTACACCTTC	CATSADRGSGGYGYTF	few	TRBV24-1	TRBJ1-2	TRBD1
TGCAGCGTTCGGACAGGCTCTGTGGGCGAGCAGTACTTC	CSVRTGSVGEQYF	few	TRBV29-1	TRBJ2-7	TRBD1
TGTGCCAGCAGCTCCCTTGGAGGGATTCAAGAGACCCAGTACTTC	CASSSLGGIQETQYF	NA	TRBV7-6	TRBJ2-5	NA
TGTGCCAGCAGTCAACCGGGACAGCAAGAGACCCAGTACTTC	CASSQPGQQETQYF	NA	TRBV12-3/TRBV12-4	TRBJ2-5	TRBD1
TGTGCCAGCAGCTTAGCGCGGGTCGGGGAGCTGTTTTTT	CASSLARVGELFF	few	TRBV7-2	TRBJ2-2	NA
TGTGCCATCACAGGACAGGGTAAAGAGACCCAGTACTTC	CAITGQGKETQYF	NA	TRBV10-3	TRBJ2-5	TRBD1
TGTGCCAGCAGTGAATCGGGGGCCGACACTGAAGCTTTCTTT	CASSESGADTEAFF	NA	TRBV6-1	TRBJ1-1	NA
TGCGCCAGCAGCCAAGAAGGTGGCGGGAACTCCTACGAGCAGTACTTC	CASSQEGGGNSYEQYF	few	TRBV4-1	TRBJ2-7	NA
TGCGCCAGCAGCTTCGCCCCTGATACTTACACTGAAGCTTTCTTT	CASSFAPDTYTEAFF	NA	TRBV5-1	TRBJ1-1	NA
TGTGCCAGCAGTCCGGGACAGGGGGCGGGGGAGACCCAGTACTTC	CASSPGQGAGETQYF	NA	TRBV12-3/TRBV12-4	TRBJ2-5	TRBD1
TGTGCCACCAGTGATCCGGGACAGGGCTACGAGCAGTACTTC	CATSDPGQGYEQYF	many	TRBV24-1	TRBJ2-7	TRBD1
TGTGCCACCAGCATCGGGACAGGGCATTACGAGCAGTACTTC	CATSIGTGHYEQYF	NA	TRBV15	TRBJ2-7	TRBD1
TGTGCCAGCAGCCGAACATCGGCGGGGGGGAACACCGGGGAGCTGTTTTTT	CASSRTSAGGNTGELFF	NA	TRBV4-2	TRBJ2-2	TRBD2
TGTGCCATCAGTCTGGGACAGTTTAATGAAAAACTGTTTTTT	CAISLGQFNEKLFF	few	TRBV10-3	TRBJ1-4	TRBD1